This T cell receptor beta chain was observed in a study of beta chain features in type 1 diabetes. General study findings and limits: Still unanswered here is whether HLA type influences TCRB rearrangement. At VDJ recombination sites, type 1 diabetes patients had fewer insertions and more deleted nucleotides.

Of note for this clone: Its antigen is unidentified.

Reverse transcribing all isolated RNA meant expressed TCRB transcripts were sequenced. Here immunoSEQ multiplex PCR was the method, and the copy in TCRdb shows in-frame clones only, minus some. The table has 850,000 to 900,000 clones, about 17% seen once. This TCR came from a woman between 18 and 29 years old in good health. Sequences were obtained from naive CD4+ T cells from blood.

The CDR3 nucleotides are TGTGCCATCAGTGGCACGACTAGCGGGAGGTCCTCCTCCTACGAGCAGTACTTC. It codes for CAISGTTSGRSSSYEQYF. The genes are TRBV10-3 and TRBJ2-7; 13 bases match TRBD2. The V gene end was trimmed by 4 bases and the J gene end by 0 bases; junction bases not matched to a gene: 9. The CDR3 is 18 residues long. Germline V lookup: CDR1 ENHRY, CDR2 SYGVKD.